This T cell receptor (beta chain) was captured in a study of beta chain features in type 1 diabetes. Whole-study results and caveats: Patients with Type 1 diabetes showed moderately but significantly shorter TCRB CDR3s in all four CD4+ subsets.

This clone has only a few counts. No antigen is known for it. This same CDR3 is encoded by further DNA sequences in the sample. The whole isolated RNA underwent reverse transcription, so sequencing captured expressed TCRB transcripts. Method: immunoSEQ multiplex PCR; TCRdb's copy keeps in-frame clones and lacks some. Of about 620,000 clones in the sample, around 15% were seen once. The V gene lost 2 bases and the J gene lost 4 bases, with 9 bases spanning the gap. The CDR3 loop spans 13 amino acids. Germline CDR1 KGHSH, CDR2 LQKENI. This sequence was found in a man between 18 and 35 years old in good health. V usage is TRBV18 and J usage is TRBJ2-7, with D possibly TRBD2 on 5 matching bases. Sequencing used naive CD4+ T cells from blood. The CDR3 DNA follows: TGTGCCAGCTCACCAGGGAGTTCATACGAGCAGTACTTC. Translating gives CASSPGSSYEQYF.